This TCR beta chain was profiled in a study of shared clonotypes between healthy human individuals. Study-level points and caveats: Genetic and exposure-history diversity was limited by the few donors. Clonotype sharing across four donors was observed for around 5% of naive CD4 clonotypes.

With regard to this clone: The antigen is unknown.

CD45RA-negative memory and CD45RA+ naive subsets were split from the CD4+ cells. V lost 3 bases to trimming and J lost 5 bases, with 13 bases between them. This CDR3 has 13 amino acids. Looked up from germline, CDR1 is GTSNPN and CDR2 is SVGIG (reference sequence). Here immunoSEQ multiplex PCR was the method, and the copy in TCRdb shows in-frame clones only, minus some. The table records some 2.3 million clones, more than 80% of them present only once. This chain uses TRBV30 with TRBJ1-2, with TRBD1 as a possible D gene (5 bases). This receptor was taken from a man aged 18 to 29 in good health. Some clones in this sample may be carry-over from other donors' samples. Sample: naive CD4+ T cells from PBMCs. As for subset: CD45RA+ positively selected. The CDR3: CAWSAQGRYGYTF. The CDR3 DNA reads TGTGCCTGGAGCGCCCAGGGACGTTATGGCTACACCTTC.